The 28 T cell receptor beta chains below all came from one sample that was sequenced in a study of T cell responses to AZD1222 COVID-19 vaccine. Sequenced by immunoSEQ multiplex PCR; TCRdb stores in-frame clones only, minus some. The data contain roughly 180,000 clones, around 93% of them seen just once; the ten biggest clones take up approximately 2%. Specimen: peripheral blood, collected on day 0 of AZD1222 vaccination. The receptors come from an adult in good health.

V gene TRBV23-1 combines with J gene TRBJ1-3, with TRBD1 identical over 7 bases. TRBV23-1 is classed as an ORF, of uncertain function. The CDR3 covers 17 residues. The V gene end was trimmed by 4 bases and the J gene end by 0 bases; junction bases not matched to a gene: 9. The CDR3 bases are TGCGCCAGCAGTCCTCCTCCGGGACAGACCTCTGGAAACACCATATATTTT. The encoded protein is CASSPPPGQTSGNTIYF.

The genes are TRBV29-1 and TRBJ1-1; maybe TRBD1 (6 bases). Germline V gene data show CDR1 as SQVTM and CDR2 as ANQGSEA. The CDR3 has 14 amino acids. V lost 3 bases to trimming and J lost 4 bases, with 15 bases between them. CDR3 DNA sequence: TGCAGCGTTGAGGGGGCTAATAGGGGCACTGAAGCTTTCTTT. It codes for CSVEGANRGTEAFF.

The chain is built from TRBV27 and TRBJ1-5; D unresolved. Germline lookup yields CDR1 MNHEY and CDR2 SMNVEV (reference sequence). Trimming removed 8 bases from V and 4 bases from J, with 18 bases in between. The CDR3 has 15 residues. The DNA of the CDR3 is TGTGCCAGCTGCCGAGGCAGGATAGGGAATCAGCCCCAGCATTTT. Translated: CASCRGRIGNQPQHF.

The V call is TRBV29-1, the J call TRBJ1-2; D ambiguous. Germline CDR1 reads SQVTM; CDR2 reads ANQGSEA. This CDR3 has 14 residues. Between the trimmed V and J ends, which lost 5 bases and 3 bases, there was a span of 16 bases. The CDR3 spells CSVPLPGSYYGYTF. The CDR3 bases are TGCAGCGTTCCCCTTCCCGGGTCGTACTATGGCTACACCTTC. The whole variable domain, remainder taken from reference TRBV29-1 and TRBJ1-2, is SAVISQKPSRDICQRGTSLTIQCQVDSQVTMMFWYRQQPGQSLTLIATANQGSEATYESGFVIDKFPISRPNLTFSTLTVSNMSPEDSSIYLCSVPLPGSYYGYTFGSGTRLTVV.

This chain joins TRBV30 and TRBJ1-1; D is possibly TRBD1 (6 bases). The CDR3 covers 11 residues. V dropped 5 bases and J dropped 8 bases, with 12 bases sitting between them. The germline gives CDR1 GTSNPN, CDR2 SVGIG (reference sequence). Written as DNA, the CDR3 is TGTGCCTGGGGTTCCGGGACAGAAGCTTTCTTT. Protein: CAWGSGTEAFF. Variable domain in full (rest from reference TRBV30 and TRBJ1-1): SQTIHQWPATLVQPVGSPLSLECTVEGTSNPNLYWYRQAAGRGLQLLFYSVGIGQISSEVPQNLSASRPQDRQFILSSKKLLLSDSGFYLCAWGSGTEAFFGQGTRLTVV.

This clone is a singleton in its sample. The V call is TRBV14, the J call TRBJ1-6, with D possibly TRBD1 on 5 matching bases. Per germline, CDR1 SGHDN and CDR2 FVKESK. CDR3 length: 13 residues. V was cut by 4 bases and J by 13 bases, with 14 bases left in between. The CDR3 sequence is CASSPSDTLPLHF. For the CDR3, the DNA is TGTGCCAGCAGCCCCTCGGACACCCTTCCCCTCCACTTT.

The chain employs TRBV3-1 (or the pseudogene TRBV3-2) and TRBJ2-4; D is ambiguous. The germline CDR1 and CDR2 sequences are LGHDT and YNNKEL (reference sequence). The V gene lost 2 bases and the J gene lost 1 base, with 18 bases spanning the gap. The CDR3 sequence is 18 residues long. The CDR3 DNA is TGTGCCAGCAGCCAAACCCTCAATTTGATCAACGCCAAAAACATTCAGTACTTC. Translating it yields CASSQTLNLINAKNIQYF.

The chain uses TRBV27 and TRBJ1-6; D not certain. The V gene lost 6 bases and the J gene lost 15 bases, with 21 bases spanning the gap. The CDR3 contains 14 residues. The germline V gene has CDR1 MNHEY and CDR2 SMNVEV (reference sequence). CDR3 DNA sequence: TGTGCCAGCAGCCCGTTGGCAGAAAGAATTCTCCTCCACTTT. This gives the protein CASSPLAERILLHF.

The chain carries TRBV5-5 and TRBJ1-5, with D maybe TRBD1 (5 bases). The germline CDR1 and CDR2 sequences are SGHKS and YYEKEE (reference sequence). This CDR3 is 15 amino acids long. Trimming cost V 0 bases and J 7 bases, with 14 bases left between them. For the CDR3, the DNA is TGTGCCAGCAGCTTGGCTGGGGGTGAAAGGCAGCCCCAGCATTTT. Translating it yields CASSLAGGERQPQHF. Complete variable domain (other parts from reference TRBV5-5 and TRBJ1-5): DAGVTQSPTHLIKTRGQQVTLRCSPISGHKSVSWYQQVLGQGPQFIFQYYEKEERGRGNFPDRFSARQFPNYSSELNVNALLLGDSALYLCASSLAGGERQPQHFGDGTRLSIL.

The chain uses TRBV5-1 and TRBJ2-3; 9 bases align to TRBD2. V shed 4 bases and J 2 bases; nucleotides not matched to a gene: 11. The CDR3 extends over 17 amino acids. Germline V gene data show CDR1 as SGHRS and CDR2 as YFSETQ. The CDR3, as DNA: TGCGCCAGCAGCCTAAGACTAGCGGAACCCTACACAGATACGCAGTATTTT. Residues: CASSLRLAEPYTDTQYF.

V is TRBV7-9 and J is TRBJ2-1, with 13 positions matching TRBD2. With V trimmed by 6 bases and J by 4 bases, 6 bases remained unmatched. This CDR3 region has 16 residues. CDR1 is SEHNR and CDR2 is FQNEAQ in the germline V gene (reference sequence). The CDR3 DNA sequence: TGTGCCAGCAGTCGGACTAGCGGGGGAGAGTACAATGAGCAGTTCTTC. As protein: CASSRTSGGEYNEQFF.

The genes are TRBV30 and TRBJ2-3, with 7 bases lining up with TRBD2. Per germline, CDR1 GTSNPN and CDR2 SVGIG (reference sequence). J lost 0 bases, V lost 4 bases, and 19 bases had no gene match. The CDR3 covers 19 residues. The CDR3 DNA reads TGTGCCTGGAACGTACTCCGAGGGAGGGCCGTGACGAGCACAGATACGCAGTATTTT. Translation gives CAWNVLRGRAVTSTDTQYF.

This chain joins TRBV10-3 and TRBJ1-6; D is uncertain. The CDR3 length is 15 residues. Trimming cost V 9 bases and J 0 bases, with 12 bases left between them. From germline, CDR1 is ENHRY and CDR2 SYGVKD. CDR3 coding DNA: TGTGCCATACGGACGGATAGCTCCTATAATTCACCCCTCCACTTT. This translates into CAIRTDSSYNSPLHF.

The gene calls are TRBV27 and TRBJ1-5; D uncertain. This CDR3 is built from 14 residues. Germline CDR1 and CDR2: MNHEY and SMNVEV (reference sequence). V dropped 2 bases and J dropped 10 bases, with 15 bases sitting between them. The CDR3 DNA is TGTGCCAGCAGTTTACGGGCTGTAGGGAATCCCCAGCATTTT. Translating it yields CASSLRAVGNPQHF.

The J gene is TRBJ1-2, the V gene TRBV28; D gene unclear. Germline lookup yields CDR1 MDHEN and CDR2 SYDVKM. The CDR3 spans 11 residues. Trimming removed 6 bases from V and 1 base from J, with 3 bases in between. The CDR3 here is CASRDNYGYTF. DNA of the CDR3: TGTGCCAGCAGGGATAACTATGGCTACACCTTC.

The rearrangement uses TRBV29-1 and TRBJ2-5; 7 nucleotides match TRBD2. Germline V gene sequence: CDR1 SQVTM, CDR2 ANQGSEA. The junction had 8 bases not matched to a gene; V was cut back by 6 bases and J by 4 bases. The CDR3 has 13 amino acids. The CDR3 here is CSVGGGVRETQYF. The CDR3 nucleotides are TGCAGCGTCGGTGGGGGGGTGAGAGAGACCCAGTACTTC.

The chain joins TRBV12-2 to TRBJ2-3. TRBV12-2 counts as a pseudogene. The CDR3 runs to 15 residues. CDR3 coding DNA: TGTGCAAGTCGCTTCAATAAGTCCGGCACAGATACGCAGTATTTT. Protein sequence: CASRFNKSGTDTQYF.

The J gene is TRBJ2-1, the V gene TRBV30, with a possible D match to TRBD2 (5 bases). V gave up 1 base and J gave up 1 base, with 11 bases separating them. In germline, CDR1 is GTSNPN, CDR2 SVGIG (reference sequence). CDR3 length: 15 amino acids. The CDR3: CAWSGTPASYNEQFF. DNA of the CDR3: TGTGCCTGGAGTGGGACTCCCGCTTCCTACAATGAGCAGTTCTTC.

The chain is built from TRBV6-5 and TRBJ2-5; D is unclear. This CDR3 is built from 11 residues. V dropped 2 bases and J dropped 4 bases, with 2 bases sitting between them. Germline V lookup: CDR1 MNHEY, CDR2 SVGAGI. Here the CDR3 DNA reads TGTGCCAGCAGTTACCGAGAGACCCAGTACTTC. It encodes CASSYRETQYF.

The chain joins TRBV27 to TRBJ1-1; 9 bases are a match to TRBD1. V gave up 6 bases and J gave up 4 bases; unmatched junction bases: 6. CDR1 is MNHEY and CDR2 is SMNVEV in the germline V gene (reference sequence). The CDR3 is 14 residues long. The CDR3 coding sequence is TGTGCCAGCAGCCCCCGACAGGGGGGCACTGAAGCTTTCTTT. Amino acids: CASSPRQGGTEAFF.

The gene calls are TRBV12-3 or TRBV12-4 and TRBJ2-1, with TRBD1 matching over 9 bases. V lost 6 bases to trimming and J lost 6 bases; unmatched junction nucleotides: 3. CDR3 length equals 13 residues. This CDR3 is CASSLGQGNEQFF. CDR3 coding DNA: TGTGCCAGCAGCCTGGGACAGGGCAATGAGCAGTTCTTC.

This clone has more than one count but fewer than ten. The chain couples TRBV4-3 to TRBJ1-2; no reliable D call. This CDR3 spans 15 amino acids. Germline V CDR1 and CDR2: LGHNA, YSLEER. V lost 4 bases, J lost 1 base, and 13 bases lay in between. CDR3 coding DNA: TGCGCCAGCAGCCCCGGCCCCAACGATAACTATGGCTACACCTTC. This codes for CASSPGPNDNYGYTF.

In this sample, this clone turned up once. V and J are TRBV6-5 and TRBJ2-7; D is possibly TRBD2 (6 bases). CDR1 is MNHEY and CDR2 is SVGAGI in the germline V gene. The ends were cut back, 6 bases at V and 5 bases at J, with 20 bases in the middle. This CDR3 region has 15 residues. The CDR3 loop reads CASRTGRIKSDEQYF. CDR3 coding DNA: TGTGCCAGCAGAACCGGGAGAATCAAGTCCGACGAGCAGTACTTC.

This chain joins TRBV29-1 and TRBJ1-1, with 8 bases aligning to TRBD1. V was pared by 4 bases and J by 7 bases, with 5 bases of the junction left unmatched. Germline values: CDR1 SQVTM, CDR2 ANQGSEA. The CDR3 totals 12 residues. The CDR3 is CSVAQGAGEAFF. CDR3 nucleotide sequence: TGCAGCGTTGCCCAGGGGGCAGGTGAAGCTTTCTTT.

In this sample, this clone turned up once. This rearrangement joins TRBV7-3 to TRBJ1-1; D is ambiguous. The germline V gene has CDR1 SGHTA and CDR2 FQGTGA. Between the trimmed V and J ends, which lost 2 bases and 0 bases, there was a span of 7 bases. This CDR3 has 14 residues. The DNA for the CDR3 is TGTGCCAGCAGCTTATCGGCGGTGAACACTGAAGCTTTCTTT. It encodes CASSLSAVNTEAFF.

The rearrangement links TRBV27 to TRBJ2-2, with 9 positions matching TRBD1. The CDR3 has 16 amino acids. The V segment lost 5 bases and the J segment 5 bases; nucleotides outside the gene matches: 9. Germline V gene sequence: CDR1 MNHEY, CDR2 SMNVEV (reference sequence). As DNA, the CDR3 is TGTGCCAGCAGTCCCCTGGGGACAGGGAGGACCGGGGAGCTGTTTTTT. It codes for CASSPLGTGRTGELFF.

This rearrangement joins TRBV27 to TRBJ2-4, with D perhaps matching TRBD1 (5 bases). Germline V gene data show CDR1 as MNHEY and CDR2 as SMNVEV (reference sequence). The CDR3 has 15 residues. V was shortened by 7 bases and J by 0 bases, with 13 bases between the two germline ends. DNA for the CDR3: TGTGCCAGCAAAGACAGTACCTTAGCCAAAAACATTCAGTACTTC. Amino acid sequence: CASKDSTLAKNIQYF.

This clone was observed a single time. The rearrangement joins TRBV28 to TRBJ1-5, with D unclear. Germline V lookup: CDR1 MDHEN, CDR2 SYDVKM. The CDR3 loop spans 13 amino acids. With 5 bases removed from V and 4 bases from J, the gap between germline ends came to 9 bases. CDR3 in amino acids: CASSRQENQPQHF. CDR3 DNA sequence: TGTGCCAGCAGTCGGCAGGAGAATCAGCCCCAGCATTTT.